The clone carrying this T cell receptor (beta chain) turned up a few times. TCRdb's copy holds only in-frame clones and misses some; the assay was immunoSEQ multiplex PCR. This table holds about 150,000 clones, 86% found once. The data stem from a study of T cell responses to AZD1222 COVID-19 vaccine. The CDR3 is made up of 16 amino acids. The germline V gene encodes CDR1 SNHLY and CDR2 FYNNEI. Losses at the gene ends were 6 bases for V and 2 bases for J; bases not matched to a gene: 12. The sample was peripheral blood, taken 28 days after the second AZD1222 dose. This rearrangement joins TRBV2 to TRBJ1-1; 7 bases map to TRBD1. The sequence derives from an adult who received the AZD1222 COVID-19 vaccine. The DNA for the CDR3 is TGTGCCAGCAGATCTACCCCGACAGGGAGTAACACTGAAGCTTTCTTT. It yields the protein CASRSTPTGSNTEAFF.